This T cell receptor beta chain originates from a study of blood T cell repertoires in COVID-19. In the study overall: COVID-19 samples from acute and convalescent phases originated in the United States, Italy and Spain.

Original handling: It was from reference gene primer amplification that nucleated cell counts were estimated. The assay was immunoSEQ multiplex PCR, and TCRdb's table has in-frame clones only and misses some. Clone size and V and J calls were adopted from that table, with D and trimming inferred from the DNA. Counted here are about 57,000 clones, more than 75% occurring once; the ten biggest clones make up around 8.2%. This CDR3 spans 15 amino acids. Trimming took 3 bases from V and 10 from J; bases not matched to a gene: 11. Germline CDR1 reads LGHNA; CDR2 reads YNFKEQ. The chain is built from TRBV4-2 and TRBJ1-3, with 8 bases fitting TRBD1. The sample was peripheral blood. The sequence derives from a woman of 80 years or more with acute or convalescent COVID-19. The CDR3 DNA is TGTGCCAGCAGCCAGAGATCGGACAGGGAGGGGACCATATATTTT. This sequence encodes CASSQRSDREGTIYF.